This T cell receptor (beta chain) was sequenced for a study of blood T cell repertoires in COVID-19. How the authors handled the data: Estimation of nucleated cell counts relied on the amplification of reference gene primers. Assay: immunoSEQ multiplex PCR; the TCRdb copy retains only in-frame clones and omits some. The V and J calls and clone size come from that table; D and trimming were worked out from the DNA. In the table there are roughly 310,000 clones, around nine tenths of which are singletons. Germline V gives CDR1 SGDLS, CDR2 YYNGEE. The CDR3 contains 14 residues. J gave up 0 bases and V 3 bases, and 3 bases lay outside the gene matches. Either two negative PCRs, clearance, or symptom resolution qualified Cohort 3 donors as recovered.

What was sequenced was PBMCs or T cells enriched from blood (not recorded which). The gene calls are TRBV9 and TRBJ2-7, with 7 bases that match TRBD1. The sequence was collected from a woman in her thirties or forties who had recovered from COVID-19. The CDR3 protein is CASSGTGYSYEQYF. For the CDR3, the DNA is TGTGCCAGCAGCGGGACAGGTTACTCCTACGAGCAGTACTTC. The full variable domain, completed using reference TRBV9 and TRBJ2-7, is DSGVTQTPKHLITATGQRVTLRCSPRSGDLSVYWYQQSLDQGLQFLIQYYNGEERAKGNILERFSAQQFPDLHSELNLSSLELGDSALYFCASSGTGYSYEQYFGPGTRLTVT.